Given below is one TCR beta chain in context. What it binds is not known. These data originate in a study of vaccination effects on CD4 cells after COVID-19. As for the study in general: Sequencing was preceded by expansion of antigen-specific CD4+ T cells with viral peptide pools in the ViraFEST assay. Cultivation was performed at some 1.9 million PBMC per well with around 9.3 IU/ml IL-2 and approximately 10 ug/ml peptides added.

Investigators separated out CD4+ T cells once around 11 days of culture had passed. Participants received two doses of either the BNT162b2 or mRNA-1273 vaccine. Each culture had half its medium swapped for IL-2 medium on days 3 and 7. V was clipped by 5 bases and J by 5 bases, with 6 bases between them. CDR1 and CDR2 (germline): LNHDA, SQIVND (reference sequence). The CDR3 loop spans 11 amino acids. General study points: The study found that only 1 of 255 vaccine-induced clones from healthy vaccinees cross-reacted with common cold coronaviruses.

Clones were read by immunoSEQ multiplex PCR, and TCRdb kept only the in-frame ones, dropping some. This table has tens of thousands of clones, about 74% appearing once. This receptor was taken from a human donor who received a COVID-19 vaccine. This sample comprised CD4+ T cells from PBMCs cultured without peptide, obtained after COVID-19 vaccination. J is TRBJ1-2 and V is TRBV19, with unresolved D. The CDR3 nucleotides are TGTGCCAGTAGTTACGATTATGGCTACACCTTC. This sequence encodes CASSYDYGYTF.